The entry that follows covers one T cell receptor (beta chain) sequence. This clone was observed once. Its binding antigen is unknown. No base quality values were provided; no much bigger clone lies one nucleotide off. The entry originates in a study of cytomegalovirus exposure and HLA in healthy donors (dated by TCRdb to the late 2010s). Looking at the study overall: In an earlier analysis of 587 of the donors, 250 to 300 Gb of sequence data and 90 million to 120 million unique TCR beta sequences from about 179 million T cells were reported. Roughly 300 gigabases of sequencing data and tens of millions of unique TCR sequences were included in an early release covering several hundred HLA-typed donors. Among the roughly 390 genotyped donors, 75% to 90% belonged to the genetic ancestry cluster associated with self-reported Caucasian donors. The study aimed to test whether signatures of past pathogen exposure could be identified by cataloging public T cell receptors. The study used immunosequencing to profile the T cell repertoires of more than 650 subjects and linked those repertoires to cytomegalovirus serostatus. In addition to the first cohort of approximately 650 subjects, a separate validation cohort of under 150 different subjects was used. To predict cytomegalovirus infection status, the study brought together high-throughput TCR immunosequencing, statistical association of individual TCRs with disease status, and machine learning. To study patterns of TCR occurrence, a later analysis re-analyzed previously published TCR beta repertoires from several hundred donors and added high-resolution HLA genotyping. In the later analysis, no new phenotypic data were used to find candidate immune exposures; instead, reliance was placed on TCR beta sequences and their occurrence across donors. In an earlier analysis of 587 of the donors, high-throughput TCR beta sequencing was used to judge whether each TCR beta V gene segment behaved as functional or pseudogenic. Alongside the repertoire data, information on donor age, sex, ethnicity and CMV serostatus was compiled. In a later genetic analysis, genome-wide SNP genotypes for about 65% of the roughly 670 donors were used, and that subset was treated as a discovery cohort. All discovery cohort repertoires had been generated using a single sequencing platform. Class I and class II HLA loci were covered by the typing at four-digit resolution. The number of donors typed differed by locus, with roughly 620-630 for A, B, C, DRB1 and DQB1, about 500 for DQA1, 606 for DPA1, and under 490 for DPB1. A handful of DR-DQ haplotypes were handled as single units for association and clustering because linkage in the cohort was strong. Across about 380 genotyped donors of the cohort, an average of roughly 250,000 unique TCR beta nucleotide sequences per donor were sequenced, and roughly 20% of those sequences were non-productive.

Points the paper makes about the study in general: A later genetic analysis reported fewer N-insertions in productive TCRs among donors in an Asian-associated ancestry cluster than the roughly 700-donor mean. Assigning TCR associations to individual alleles was difficult when HLA alleles, especially DR and DQ, strongly co-occurred. Because the 87-base-pair reads could not distinguish some IMGT-functional V segments, including TRBV6-2 and TRBV6-3, those segments were excluded. According to a later analysis, most CMV-associated TCR beta chains appeared to be HLA-restricted, and the HLA associations seemed to be driven largely by CMV exposure. The classifier was reported to diagnose cytomegalovirus status with high specificity and sensitivity in both the original cohort and the validation cohort. About 17 rarely observed V segments, including chromosome 9 orphons, were excluded from the earlier analysis of a few hundred of the donors because counts were too low. A later analysis reported that several top co-occurrence clusters appeared linked to parvovirus B19, influenza, CMV and Epstein-Barr virus. A further reported finding was that TCR beta sequences accurately predicted the HLA-A and HLA-B alleles for most subjects in the first cohort. An earlier analysis of approximately 590 of the donors showed that most TCR beta V segments appeared in productive rearrangements either about 87% or about 30% of the time, which broadly matched IMGT annotations. The only immune exposure information available for the cohort was CMV serostatus. In a later analysis, the rate of TCR association differed among HLA loci, with DRB1 alleles having the most associated TCRs and HLA-C alleles having the fewest. A total of 164 TCR beta chains were listed by the study as associated with cytomegalovirus. A later analysis found that HLA-associated TCR beta chains were more clonally expanded and had lower generation probabilities than equally common non-associated chains. Most TCR sequences were observed very rarely across donors, whereas some public TCRs were present in many individuals. In a later genetic analysis, a missense DCLRE1C variant was associated with V-gene and J-gene trimming of TCR beta chains, and the association was replicated in an independent cohort. In vitro tests confirmed that a few of the cytomegalovirus-associated TCR beta chains recognize cytomegalovirus antigens. This cohort had only TCR beta chains sequenced, and the lack of alpha or paired-chain data limited which features could be detected. The authors suggested that the approach could potentially be extended to other disease states and immunological phenotypes. Sequencing depth was assumed to be roughly uniform across donors in the presence/absence analyses, though that assumption may not hold. A cluster of highly shared sequence variants was judged likely to represent a technical artifact of the sequencing pipeline. Because some donors lacked HLA typing at each locus, the association tests relied only on the typed subset. At a false discovery rate of 0.05, a later analysis linked under 20,000 TCR beta sequences to specific HLA alleles. Linkage disequilibrium might explain the correlated functional status among segregating V segments, but an unknown experimental factor could not be excluded.

The cohort consisted of 600 to 750 healthy bone marrow donors. All cohort members were sampled while nominally healthy, although unrecorded immune exposures were likely present. The donor was CMV seropositive and belonged to the group of over 250 seropositive cohort members. Each donor provided a peripheral blood sample, and peripheral blood mononuclear cells were used for TCR beta sequencing. The Qiagen DNeasy Blood Extraction Kit was used to extract genomic DNA from the blood cell samples. Libraries came from the immunoSEQ multiplex PCR assay. The multiplex PCR relied on a mix of 60 forward primers for TCR Vbeta segments and 13 reverse primers for TCR Jbeta segments. The CDR3 region of rearranged TCR beta genes was amplified from genomic DNA with a multiplex PCR assay. The Illumina HiSeq System was used to sequence the amplified TCR beta libraries as 87-base-pair reads. Turning to the authors' computational methods: A later analysis tallied about 77 million unique TCR beta chains across the 666 repertoires, and approximately 12 million of those chains were shared by two or more donors. Raw reads were error-corrected and collapsed into unique sequences with a nearest-neighbor algorithm that merged closely related sequences to remove PCR and sequencing errors. CDR3 sequences were aligned to IMGT reference sequences to assign V, D and J gene segments. Each retained sequence needed at least a six-nucleotide match to both a V gene segment and a J gene segment. Rearrangements were classified as productive when the CDR3 lacked stop codons and remained in frame with V and J, and all other rearrangements were classified as non-productive. Following IMGT convention, CDR3 was defined as the stretch from the second conserved V-encoded cysteine to the conserved J-encoded phenylalanine. The earlier analysis of a few hundred of the donors excluded any sequence lacking an unambiguous match to a single V gene segment. In an earlier analysis of roughly 600 of the donors, a V segment was called functional when productive rearrangements were above 56.7%, and segregating when the standard deviation between donors exceeded 5%. A statistical classification framework was built to diagnose cytomegalovirus status from the catalog of TCR beta chain sequences. A later analysis assigned V and J genes by comparing TCR nucleotide sequences with IMGT/GENE-DB human TR gene sequences. A later analysis assigned CDR3 sequences and most-parsimonious VDJ recombination scenarios with the TCRdist pipeline. In a later analysis, each TCR beta chain was defined by its CDR3 amino acid sequence together with its V-gene family, and reads lacking a unique V-gene family were excluded. As a way to deal with suspected cross-contamination and a sequencing artifact, a later analysis dropped nearly 600 nucleotide sequences that were highly shared and had low generation probability. For each public chain, a later analysis derived a clonal expansion index from normalized ranks of inferred template counts within each repertoire. A later analysis computed generation probabilities with a VDJ recombination model fitted to out-of-frame rearrangements, and checked the results against IGoR. Hypergeometric tests were used in a later analysis to score TCR-TCR, TCR-HLA and TCR-CMV co-occurrence, with a repertoire-size bias correction applied to the TCR pairs. To estimate false discovery rates, a later analysis permuted the HLA or CMV assignments 20 times. A later analysis grouped co-occurring TCRs with DBSCAN, adding TCRdist sequence similarity when clustering within HLA-allele-positive subsets. For co-occurrence clustering, repertoires with fewer than 30,000 or more than 120,000 public chains were excluded, along with several repertoires with anomalous nucleotide sharing. TCRdb mirrors the immuneACCESS table, restricted to in-frame sequences. Some clones are absent from its copies; in checked studies, under half trace to an unresolved V gene, and the reason for the others is unknown. The V and J calls and the clone size are those of that table, but D and trimming were determined from the DNA. Across this sample there are roughly 90,000 clones, with 74% seen only once. The top ten constitute approximately 20% of the sample.

CDR1 and CDR2 (SNHLY, FYNNEI) derive from the germline V gene. The V and J ends are trimmed by 8 bases and 1 base, leaving 12 bases between them. The CDR3 contains 13 residues, cysteine and phenylalanine counted. Kept here is only the CDR3 DNA, which spans 39 bases and is read in frame from base 1. This receptor was obtained from a man younger than 45 in good health and CMV-seropositive. Source material: PBMCs. The chain is encoded by TRBV2 joined to TRBJ2-7; no D gene is confidently identified. CDR3 reads: CASCLGTSYEQYF. The sequenced DNA is TGTGCCAGCTGCCTAGGTACATCCTACGAGCAGTACTTC. Beyond the CDR3, the reference TRBV2 and TRBJ2-7 genes provide the residues; the full variable domain reads: EPEVTQTPSHQVTQMGQEVILRCVPISNHLYFYWYRQILGQKVEFLVSFYNNEISEKSEIFDDQFSVERPDGSNFTLKIRSTKLEDSAMYFCASCLGTSYEQYFGPGTRLTVT.